This T cell receptor beta chain derives from a study of T cell changes during pregnancy in multiple sclerosis. In germline, CDR1 is LNHDA, CDR2 SQIVND (reference sequence). The CDR3 totals 11 residues. Trimming pared 4 bases from V and 6 bases from J, leaving 4 bases between. Only in-frame clones appear in the TCRdb table, and some are missing; sequencing was by immunoSEQ multiplex PCR. The sample has 26,000 or so clones; about nine tenths are singletons. This clone was observed a few times. The chain combines TRBV19 with TRBJ2-1; D is undetermined. The TCR sequence derives from a female donor with multiple sclerosis, enrolled in a pregnancy study. The input for sequencing was CD8+ T cells from peripheral blood mononuclear cells, taken before pregnancy. The CDR3 sequence: CASSTFNEQFF. Written as DNA, the CDR3 is TGTGCCAGTAGTACCTTCAATGAGCAGTTCTTC.